Presented here are 21 T cell receptor beta chains from one specimen sequenced in a study of T cell clonotyping in hematopoietic cell transplantation. Profiled with immunoSEQ multiplex PCR; TCRdb holds only in-frame clones, not every one. The sample holds 29,000 or so clones, around 90% seen once. This sample comprised PBMCs, obtained 100 days after allogeneic stem cell transplant. The receptors shown here come from a female patient aged 50-59 years who had an allogeneic stem cell transplant from a related donor, so the T cells may come from the graft donor. Some clones in this sample may be carry-over from other donors' samples.

V gene TRBV6-5 combines with J gene TRBJ2-1, with TRBD2 identical over 13 bases. Germline V gene sequence: CDR1 MNHEY, CDR2 SVGAGI. The V gene end was trimmed by 7 bases and the J gene end by 7 bases; junction bases not matched to a gene: 7. The CDR3 is made up of 15 amino acids. In DNA, the CDR3 is TGTGCCAGCACCGCACTAGCGGGGGGGCTTAATGAGCAGTTCTTC. It is translated as CASTALAGGLNEQFF.

The chain is built from TRBV30 and TRBJ1-2; unclear D gene. Germline CDR1 GTSNPN, CDR2 SVGIG (reference sequence). This CDR3 spans 15 amino acids. Trimming shortened V by 0 bases and J by 4 bases, and 15 bases separated the two germline ends. CDR3 loop: CAWSVRRRDPYGYTF. DNA of the CDR3: TGTGCCTGGAGTGTACGTCGAAGGGATCCCTATGGCTACACCTTC.

The rearrangement links TRBV14 to TRBJ1-2; tentatively, D is TRBD1 (6 bases). Germline CDR1 is SGHDN and CDR2 is FVKESK. Trimming stripped 1 base from V and 6 bases from J, with 12 bases between. The CDR3 is 14 residues long. The CDR3 loop reads CASSQVGQRHGYTF. The CDR3 DNA sequence: TGTGCCAGCAGCCAAGTCGGACAGAGACATGGCTACACCTTC.

This clone was counted only a few times. The chain employs TRBV6-5 and TRBJ2-3; 8 bases line up with TRBD1. V shed 9 bases, J shed 8 bases, and the junction held 10 bases outside the gene matches. The germline V gene has CDR1 MNHEY and CDR2 SVGAGI. The CDR3 covers 13 residues. CDR3 region: CASYRGVSSTQYF. For the CDR3, the DNA is TGTGCCAGTTACAGGGGGGTTTCGTCTACGCAGTATTTT.

This clone has a single count. The CDR3: CASSQDRPNYGYTF. CDR3 coding DNA: TGCGCCAGCAGCCAGGATCGGCCTAACTATGGCTACACCTTC. V is TRBV5-1 and J is TRBJ1-2; the D is unclear. CDR3 length equals 14 residues. Germline V gives CDR1 SGHRS, CDR2 YFSETQ. Trimming pared 4 bases from V and 0 bases from J, leaving 10 bases between. The whole variable domain, remainder taken from reference TRBV5-1 and TRBJ1-2, is KAGVTQTPRYLIKTRGQQVTLSCSPISGHRSVSWYQQTPGQGLQFLFEYFSETQRNKGNFPGRFSGRQFSNSRSEMNVSTLELGDSALYLCASSQDRPNYGYTFGSGTRLTVV.

The chain combines TRBV4-2 with TRBJ1-4; no definite D call. Germline loops: CDR1 LGHNA, CDR2 YNFKEQ. This CDR3 comprises 15 residues. V lost 0 bases and J 10 bases, leaving 15 bases between the germline ends. CDR3 nucleotide sequence: TGTGCCAGCAGCCAAGAAGGCGACATTAGTGGAAAACTGTTTTTT. Protein: CASSQEGDISGKLFF.

The V and J genes are TRBV11-3 and TRBJ2-2; TRBD2 aligns across 14 bases. Germline trimming cut 5 bases from V and 2 bases from J; bases unmatched to any gene: 4. Germline V gene lookup returns CDR1 SGHNT and CDR2 YENEEA. This CDR3 has 17 residues. For the CDR3, the DNA is TGTGCCAGCAGCCAGGGACTAGCGGGAGTTAACACCGGGGAGCTGTTTTTT. It translates to CASSQGLAGVNTGELFF.

The chain joins TRBV7-9 to TRBJ2-7; possibly TRBD1 for D (5 bases). The CDR3 runs 14 residues. V dropped 5 bases and J dropped 3 bases, with 14 bases sitting between them. CDR1 is SEHNR and CDR2 is FQNEAQ in the germline V gene (reference sequence). The CDR3 spells CASSPPSQDYEQYF. The CDR3 DNA reads as TGTGCCAGCAGCCCGCCATCACAGGACTACGAGCAGTACTTC.

The J gene is TRBJ2-7, the V gene TRBV5-8; D unclear. The germline gives CDR1 SGHTS, CDR2 YDEGEE. The CDR3 consists of 17 residues. The V end lost 1 base, the J end lost 5 bases, and 22 bases lay between the germline ends. DNA for the CDR3: TGTGCCAGCAGCTTGTTTAAGGGTCGACGCCTAAGTAACGAGCAGTACTTC. As protein: CASSLFKGRRLSNEQYF. The variable domain in full, completed from reference TRBV5-8 and TRBJ2-7, reads EAGVTQSPTHLIKTRGQQATLRCSPISGHTSVYWYQQALGLGLQFLLWYDEGEERNRGNFPPRFSGRQFPNYSSELNVNALELEDSALYLCASSLFKGRRLSNEQYFGPGTRLTVT.

This clone showed up just once. The gene calls are TRBV30 and TRBJ2-2, with 10 bases lining up with TRBD1. The CDR3 contains 14 residues. Germline assignment: CDR1 GTSNPN and CDR2 SVGIG (reference sequence). The ends lost 5 bases at V and 4 bases at J; junction bases unmatched: 4. CDR3 in DNA: TGTGCCTGGGGACAGGGGGGAGGCACCGGGGAGCTGTTTTTT. This encodes CAWGQGGGTGELFF.

The chain recombines TRBV29-1 with TRBJ1-2; 8 positions match TRBD1. In germline, CDR1 is SQVTM, CDR2 ANQGSEA. This CDR3 comprises 12 residues. The J segment lost 7 bases and the V segment lost 6 bases, leaving 7 bases of the junction unmatched. The CDR3 protein is CSVMTGAGGYTF. CDR3 nucleotide sequence: TGCAGCGTCATGACAGGGGCGGGTGGCTACACCTTC. Complete variable domain (other parts from reference TRBV29-1 and TRBJ1-2): SAVISQKPSRDICQRGTSLTIQCQVDSQVTMMFWYRQQPGQSLTLIATANQGSEATYESGFVIDKFPISRPNLTFSTLTVSNMSPEDSSIYLCSVMTGAGGYTFGSGTRLTVV.

The chain couples TRBV21-1 to TRBJ2-7. TRBV21-1 is designated a pseudogene. This CDR3 has 13 residues. CDR3 loop: CASTLSGGYEQYF. DNA for the CDR3: TGTGCCAGCACTTTAAGTGGGGGATACGAGCAGTACTTC.

This clone is a singleton in its sample. The chain uses TRBV19 and TRBJ2-6, with D hard to call. V lost 1 base, J lost 10 bases, and 5 bases lay in between. This CDR3 region has 12 residues. Germline lookup yields CDR1 LNHDA and CDR2 SQIVND (reference sequence). CDR3 bases: TGTGCCAGTAGTATAGTTGGGAACGTCCTGACTTTC. Residues: CASSIVGNVLTF.

The chain employs TRBV7-9 and TRBJ2-7, with a possible D match to TRBD1 (6 bases). In germline, CDR1 is SEHNR, CDR2 FQNEAQ (reference sequence). The V gene lost 5 bases and the J gene lost 0 bases, with 11 bases spanning the gap. This CDR3 is 14 amino acids long. Here the CDR3 DNA reads TGTGCCAGCAGCCGACAGGTGAGCTCCTACGAGCAGTACTTC. Residues: CASSRQVSSYEQYF.

The chain has TRBV4-1 and TRBJ2-7, with TRBD1 as a possible D gene (5 bases). V lost 3 bases, J lost 7 bases, and 19 bases lay in between. The CDR3 covers 15 residues. Germline V gives CDR1 MGHRA, CDR2 YSYEKL. CDR3 sequence (DNA): TGCGCCAGCAGCCACACCCCGGCCAGGGTAGTAGAGCAGTACTTC. The encoded protein is CASSHTPARVVEQYF.

This rearrangement joins TRBV4-1 to TRBJ1-2, with 9 bases identical to TRBD1. V lost 3 bases to trimming and J lost 1 base; unmatched junction nucleotides: 3. The CDR3 runs 15 residues. The germline V gene encodes CDR1 MGHRA and CDR2 YSYEKL. CDR3 coding DNA: TGCGCCAGCAGCCACGGACAGGGGATTAACTATGGCTACACCTTC. This translates into CASSHGQGINYGYTF.

V and J are TRBV5-4 and TRBJ1-2; 9 bases map to TRBD1. This CDR3 comprises 14 residues. After removal of 0 bases from V and 8 bases from J, the junction contained 5 bases not matched to a gene. Germline CDR1 reads SGHNT; CDR2 reads YYREEE (reference sequence). CDR3 DNA sequence: TGTGCCAGCAGCTTGGACAGGGGGCCCGGGGGCTACACCTTC. Translation: CASSLDRGPGGYTF.

This chain joins TRBV25-1 and TRBJ1-2; 7 bases fit TRBD1. Germline V gives CDR1 MGHDK, CDR2 SYGVNS. CDR3 length: 15 amino acids. The junction had 9 bases not matched to a gene; V was cut back by 3 bases and J by 5 bases. The CDR3 DNA sequence: TGTGCCAGCAGTGATCCAGGGGGTAGTAGGTATGGCTACACCTTC. Translated, it gives CASSDPGGSRYGYTF.

J is TRBJ1-2 and V is TRBV5-4; 7 bases are shared with TRBD1. This CDR3 has 16 residues. V lost 0 bases to trimming and J lost 1 base; unmatched junction nucleotides: 6. CDR1 is SGHNT and CDR2 is YYREEE in the germline V gene (reference sequence). CDR3: CASSLAGTEYNYGYTF. CDR3 DNA: TGTGCCAGCAGCTTGGCAGGGACAGAGTATAACTATGGCTACACCTTC.

The chain carries TRBV11-3 and TRBJ2-1; 9 bases map to TRBD2. In germline, CDR1 is SGHNT, CDR2 YENEEA. The CDR3 totals 15 residues. V shed 1 base and J 4 bases; nucleotides not matched to a gene: 2. In DNA form, the CDR3 reads TGTGCCAGCAGCTTAGGGCGGGGGGGGTACAATGAGCAGTTCTTC. It encodes CASSLGRGGYNEQFF.

The chain has TRBV2 and TRBJ1-2; D unresolved. Germline V gene sequence: CDR1 SNHLY, CDR2 FYNNEI. This CDR3 is 14 amino acids long. V was clipped by 4 bases and J by 5 bases, with 14 bases between them. The CDR3 DNA is TGTGCCAGCAGTGCGCGGGAGGATAGATATGGCTACACCTTC. Translation: CASSAREDRYGYTF.